Listed here are 14 T cell receptor beta chains from one sample, sequenced in a study of blood T cell repertoires in COVID-19. The protocol was immunoSEQ multiplex PCR, while the TCRdb copy is restricted to in-frame clones and leaves out a portion. Here the sample spans about 220,000 clones, 85% being singletons. The specimen sequenced was peripheral blood. All receptors come from a woman aged 70-85 years with COVID-19, enrolled during active disease.

The chain links TRBV5-4 to TRBJ1-1, with 7 bases matching TRBD1. With 0 bases clipped from V and 4 bases from J, the junction kept 6 bases outside the gene matches. From germline, CDR1 is SGHNT and CDR2 YYREEE (reference sequence). This CDR3 has 15 residues. The CDR3 here is CASSLGGQFSTEAFF. DNA for the CDR3: TGTGCCAGCAGCTTGGGGGGACAGTTTAGCACTGAAGCTTTCTTT. The complete variable domain, with remaining parts taken from reference TRBV5-4 and TRBJ1-1, reads ETGVTQSPTHLIKTRGQQVTLRCSSQSGHNTVSWYQQALGQGPQFIFQYYREEENGRGNFPPRFSGLQFPNYSSELNVNALELDDSALYLCASSLGGQFSTEAFFGQGTRLTVV.

The rearrangement uses TRBV5-1 and TRBJ2-7; D is undetermined. Germline V gene data show CDR1 as SGHRS and CDR2 as YFSETQ. The V end lost 0 bases, the J end lost 3 bases, and 10 bases lay between the germline ends. CDR3 length: 14 residues. For the CDR3, the DNA is TGCGCCAGCAGCTTGGCCACCAGTAACTACGAGCAGTACTTC. This translates into CASSLATSNYEQYF.

The V call is TRBV11-2, the J call TRBJ1-5; D remains unclear. The CDR3 contains 13 residues. Between the trimmed V and J ends, which lost 2 bases and 6 bases, there was a span of 8 bases. In germline, CDR1 is SGHAT, CDR2 FQNNGV. The CDR3 DNA reads TGTGCCAGCAGCTTACGTGACACTCAGCCCCAGCATTTT. Translation gives CASSLRDTQPQHF.

V is TRBV6-2 or TRBV6-3 and J is TRBJ1-1; 10 nucleotides agree with TRBD1. V gave up 4 bases and J gave up 4 bases; unmatched junction bases: 3. The CDR3 runs 14 residues. Germline CDR1 and CDR2: MNHEY and SVGEGT. CDR3 bases: TGTGCCAGCAGTTGGACAGGGGGGACCACTGAAGCTTTCTTT. Amino acid sequence: CASSWTGGTTEAFF.

V gene TRBV7-8 combines with J gene TRBJ1-1, with no clear D. CDR1 SGHVS and CDR2 FQNEAQ come from the germline V gene. The V end was cut by 2 bases, the J end by 2 bases, with 9 bases between. The length of the CDR3 is 14 residues. CDR3 DNA: TGTGCCAGCAGCTTAATTGTAGAAAACACTGAAGCTTTCTTT. It translates to CASSLIVENTEAFF.

The chain links TRBV11-1 to TRBJ2-5; no definite D call. V was clipped by 1 base and J by 2 bases, with 11 bases between them. The CDR3 runs to 15 residues. Germline CDR1 and CDR2: SGHAT and FQDESV (reference sequence). The CDR3 here is CASSLDVGAQETQYF. Written as DNA, the CDR3 is TGTGCCAGCAGCTTAGATGTTGGAGCTCAAGAGACCCAGTACTTC.

The chain couples TRBV11-2 to TRBJ2-5; possibly TRBD1 for D (5 bases). V lost 3 bases to trimming and J lost 4 bases, with 12 bases between them. Germline-derived CDR1 and CDR2 are SGHAT and FQNNGV. This CDR3 has 14 amino acids. CDR3 nucleotides: TGTGCCAGCAGCTTGTCGGCAGGGTTAGAGACCCAGTACTTC. The encoded protein is CASSLSAGLETQYF.

The chain combines TRBV2 with TRBJ2-3, with 9 bases aligning to TRBD2. V was clipped by 6 bases and J by 3 bases; unmatched bases: 7. CDR3 length: 15 amino acids. Germline CDR1 reads SNHLY; CDR2 reads FYNNEI. The CDR3 bases are TGTGCCAGCAGGACGACTAGCGGAAGAACAGATACGCAGTATTTT. This encodes CASRTTSGRTDTQYF. The full variable domain, with the rest looked up from reference TRBV2 and TRBJ2-3, is EPEVTQTPSHQVTQMGQEVILRCVPISNHLYFYWYRQILGQKVEFLVSFYNNEISEKSEIFDDQFSVERPDGSNFTLKIRSTKLEDSAMYFCASRTTSGRTDTQYFGPGTRLTVL.

The gene calls are TRBV18 and TRBJ2-5; D is unresolved. The V end was cut by 1 base, the J end by 2 bases, with 8 bases between. Per germline, CDR1 KGHSH and CDR2 LQKENI. The CDR3 has 14 amino acids. The CDR3: CASSPRGLQETQYF. The CDR3 DNA sequence: TGTGCCAGCTCACCACGCGGCCTTCAAGAGACCCAGTACTTC.

The J gene is TRBJ2-1, the V gene TRBV5-1, with TRBD2 matching over 10 bases. The germline CDR1 and CDR2 sequences are SGHRS and YFSETQ. This CDR3 has 15 amino acids. Trimming at V came to 6 bases and at J to 0 bases, leaving 3 bases not matched to a gene. The CDR3 region is CASTRTSGSYNEQFF. CDR3 bases: TGCGCCAGCACCCGGACTAGCGGCTCCTACAATGAGCAGTTCTTC.

The chain is built from TRBV7-9 and TRBJ2-6; D might be TRBD2 (5 bases). Germline V gene lookup returns CDR1 SEHNR and CDR2 FQNEAQ (reference sequence). The CDR3 length is 16 residues. Between the trimmed V and J ends, which lost 1 base and 0 bases, there was a span of 7 bases. CDR3: CASSLGGLSGANVLTF. The CDR3 DNA reads TGTGCCAGCAGCTTAGGCGGACTCTCTGGGGCCAACGTCCTGACTTTC.

The chain combines TRBV7-9 with TRBJ2-2, with a weak D call TRBD2 (6 bases). The CDR3 runs 15 residues. Germline loops: CDR1 SEHNR, CDR2 FQNEAQ (reference sequence). V lost 5 bases and J lost 6, with 16 bases in between. DNA of the CDR3: TGTGCCAGCAGCCGATTAGCGGCGGTCCCCGGGGAGCTGTTTTTT. Protein product: CASSRLAAVPGELFF.

This rearrangement joins TRBV7-2 to TRBJ1-1; D ambiguous. The CDR3 extends over 13 amino acids. In germline, CDR1 is SGHTA, CDR2 FQGNSA. Trimming took 2 bases from V and 5 from J, leaving 9 bases between them. In nucleotides, the CDR3 is TGTGCCAGCAGCTTATCGGCGGGTACTGAAGCTTTCTTT. This codes for CASSLSAGTEAFF.

This chain joins TRBV2 and TRBJ2-5; TRBD1 matches 12 bases. The CDR3 covers 15 residues. Germline assignment: CDR1 SNHLY and CDR2 FYNNEI. V gave up 6 bases and J gave up 5 bases; unmatched junction bases: 7. CDR3 protein: CASRDRDRGRETQYF. In nucleotides, the CDR3 is TGTGCCAGCAGGGACCGGGACAGGGGGCGTGAGACCCAGTACTTC.